These 21 T cell receptor beta chains share one sample of origin, sequenced in a study of beta chain features in type 1 diabetes. General study findings and limits: Within each of all four CD4+ subsets, Type 1 diabetes patients had TCRB CDR3s that were moderately but significantly shorter.

Investigators reverse transcribed all isolated RNA, so they sequenced expressed TCRB transcripts. The method was immunoSEQ multiplex PCR; TCRdb's version includes in-frame clones alone and lacks a portion of them. The data contain hundreds of thousands of clones, around an eighth of them seen just once; the ten biggest clones take up 0.022%. Their cognate antigens are unknown. Sequencing was carried out using naive CD4+ T cells from blood. The receptors were gathered from a man between 18 and 35 years old with type 1 diabetes.

The chain is built from TRBV2 and TRBJ2-2; perhaps TRBD1 as D (6 bases). The V gene lost 5 bases and the J gene lost 2 bases, with 15 bases spanning the gap. The CDR3 runs 16 residues. The germline CDR1 and CDR2 sequences are SNHLY and FYNNEI. The CDR3: CASSKTGSENTGELFF. CDR3 bases: TGTGCCAGCAGTAAGACAGGTAGCGAAAACACCGGGGAGCTGTTTTTT.

The chain carries TRBV6-5 and TRBJ2-1; 8 positions agree with TRBD1. CDR3 length: 15 residues. V lost 2 bases to trimming and J lost 8 bases; unmatched junction nucleotides: 8. CDR1 and CDR2 from the germline V gene are MNHEY and SVGAGI. In DNA, the CDR3 is TGTGCCAGCAGTTACCGGGACAGGAGTGGGCATGAGCAGTTCTTC. This codes for CASSYRDRSGHEQFF.

This chain connects TRBV9 to TRBJ2-1; 8 nucleotides align to TRBD1. V was pared by 4 bases and J by 3 bases, with 3 bases of the junction left unmatched. The CDR3 is 14 residues long. Germline CDR1 reads SGDLS; CDR2 reads YYNGEE. In DNA, the CDR3 is TGTGCCAGCAGCCCCGGACAGGGCTACAATGAGCAGTTCTTC. Protein: CASSPGQGYNEQFF.

This clone was counted between two and nine times. The V and J genes are TRBV30 and TRBJ2-7; D remains unclear. Trimming left V 0 bases short and J 4 bases short, with 13 bases between. Germline V gene sequence: CDR1 GTSNPN, CDR2 SVGIG (reference sequence). The length of the CDR3 is 14 residues. The CDR3 DNA follows: TGTGCCTGGAGTGTACCTCCCGTGACTTACGAGCAGTACTTC. Protein product: CAWSVPPVTYEQYF. The full variable domain, in which reference TRBV30 and TRBJ2-7 provide the parts outside the CDR3, is SQTIHQWPATLVQPVGSPLSLECTVEGTSNPNLYWYRQAAGRGLQLLFYSVGIGQISSEVPQNLSASRPQDRQFILSSKKLLLSDSGFYLCAWSVPPVTYEQYFGPGTRLTVT.

This clone came up a few times. The same CDR3 also results from other DNA sequences found in this sample. The rearrangement joins TRBV30 to TRBJ2-7; D is undetermined. The V gene lost 2 bases and the J gene lost 2 bases, with 7 bases spanning the gap. The CDR3 is 12 residues long. From germline, CDR1 is GTSNPN and CDR2 SVGIG (reference sequence). This CDR3 reads CAWSRDPYEQYF. The DNA of the CDR3 is TGTGCCTGGAGTCGCGACCCCTACGAGCAGTACTTC. The entire variable domain, with the rest obtained from reference TRBV30 and TRBJ2-7, is as follows: SQTIHQWPATLVQPVGSPLSLECTVEGTSNPNLYWYRQAAGRGLQLLFYSVGIGQISSEVPQNLSASRPQDRQFILSSKKLLLSDSGFYLCAWSRDPYEQYFGPGTRLTVT.

In this sample, this clone turned up a few times. This chain uses TRBV29-1 with TRBJ1-1; no clear D. V was clipped by 0 bases and J by 3 bases, with 23 bases between them. Germline values: CDR1 SQVTM, CDR2 ANQGSEA. This CDR3 has 18 amino acids. The CDR3 region has the DNA TGCAGCGTTGAAGATCTTCAGGTGTTTAAGGGATCGGACACTGAAGCTTTCTTT. It yields the protein CSVEDLQVFKGSDTEAFF. Together with reference TRBV29-1 and TRBJ1-1, the CDR3 gives the full variable domain: SAVISQKPSRDICQRGTSLTIQCQVDSQVTMMFWYRQQPGQSLTLIATANQGSEATYESGFVIDKFPISRPNLTFSTLTVSNMSPEDSSIYLCSVEDLQVFKGSDTEAFFGQGTRLTVV.

The chain couples TRBV5-1 to TRBJ1-2; TRBD1 agrees at 7 bases. Germline CDR1 is SGHRS and CDR2 is YFSETQ. CDR3 length: 13 amino acids. Trimming removed 3 bases from V and 5 bases from J; junction bases left unmatched: 4. In DNA form, the CDR3 reads TGCGCCAGCAGCTCCGGGACAGCTTATGGCTACACCTTC. It yields the protein CASSSGTAYGYTF.

This clone was counted a few times. The chain joins TRBV6-5 to TRBJ2-3; 8 bases line up with TRBD2. This CDR3 has 14 residues. The germline V gene encodes CDR1 MNHEY and CDR2 SVGAGI. The junction had 3 bases not matched to a gene; V was cut back by 5 bases and J by 2 bases. DNA for the CDR3: TGTGCCAGCAGTCCAGCGGGAGCCACAGATACGCAGTATTTT. This gives the protein CASSPAGATDTQYF.

This clone has just a few counts. The CDR3 loop is CASSLAHLGSPLHF. The CDR3 DNA reads TGTGCCAGCAGCTTAGCACACCTCGGCTCACCCCTCCACTTT. The gene calls are TRBV7-2 and TRBJ1-6; D remains unclear. Germline-derived CDR1 and CDR2 are SGHTA and FQGNSA. The CDR3 runs 14 residues. The V and J ends lost 0 bases and 10 bases respectively, with 10 bases between them.

This chain connects TRBV28 to TRBJ1-1; D call uncertain. Germline assignment: CDR1 MDHEN and CDR2 SYDVKM. This CDR3 is 15 amino acids long. V dropped 5 bases and J dropped 1 base, with 14 bases sitting between them. The CDR3 nucleotides read TGTGCCAGCAGTCCCGGCACCTACCCGAACACTGAAGCTTTCTTT. Amino acid sequence: CASSPGTYPNTEAFF.

The V gene is TRBV27, the J gene TRBJ1-5; 10 positions agree with TRBD1. Trimming removed 8 bases from V and 7 bases from J; junction bases left unmatched: 5. The V gene's germline CDR1 is MNHEY and CDR2 SMNVEV (reference sequence). This CDR3 is 13 amino acids long. DNA for the CDR3: TGTGCCAGCGCCGGACAGGGGGGCCAGCCCCAGCATTTT. Translated: CASAGQGGQPQHF.

This clone was seen more than once but under ten times. This chain uses TRBV7-2 with TRBJ1-6; D is undetermined. The CDR3 is made up of 13 amino acids. Germline CDR1 and CDR2: SGHTA and FQGNSA. V dropped 1 base and J dropped 7 bases, with 5 bases sitting between them. The CDR3 nucleotides are TGTGCCAGCAGCTTAGGGGCGAATTCACCCCTCCACTTT. Translating gives CASSLGANSPLHF.

A few counts support this clone. J is TRBJ2-7 and V is TRBV7-9, with D possibly being TRBD2 (5 bases). CDR3 length: 17 residues. V lost 0 bases to trimming and J lost 0 bases, with 15 bases between them. CDR1 SEHNR and CDR2 FQNEAQ come from the germline V gene (reference sequence). The CDR3 here is CASSLAQAGLSSYEQYF. The DNA for the CDR3 is TGTGCCAGCAGCTTAGCCCAGGCAGGACTGAGCTCCTACGAGCAGTACTTC.

This clone has just a few counts. J is TRBJ1-1 and V is TRBV25-1, with D tentatively TRBD1 (6 bases). The CDR3 has 13 residues. V lost 7 bases and J 2 bases, leaving 11 bases between the germline ends. Germline CDR1 and CDR2: MGHDK and SYGVNS. CDR3 sequence reads: CASKGQLNTEAFF. The CDR3 DNA reads as TGTGCCAGCAAAGGACAGCTCAACACTGAAGCTTTCTTT. Drawing the rest from reference TRBV25-1 and TRBJ1-1, the complete variable domain is EADIYQTPRYLVIGTGKKITLECSQTMGHDKMYWYQQDPGMELHLIHYSYGVNSTEKGDLSSESTVSRIRTEHFPLTLESARPSHTSQYLCASKGQLNTEAFFGQGTRLTVV.

V gene TRBV10-3 combines with J gene TRBJ1-6; TRBD1 matches 9 bases. The CDR3 is made up of 13 amino acids. The V segment lost 7 bases and the J segment 10 bases; nucleotides outside the gene matches: 5. Germline V gene lookup returns CDR1 ENHRY and CDR2 SYGVKD. As DNA, the CDR3 is TGTGCCATCAACCGGGACAGGGACTCACCCCTCCACTTT. It encodes CAINRDRDSPLHF.

The V call is TRBV5-4, the J call TRBJ1-1; D may be TRBD1 (5 bases). Germline CDR1 reads SGHNT; CDR2 reads YYREEE (reference sequence). Trimming removed 4 bases from V and 10 bases from J, with 14 bases in between. The length of the CDR3 is 12 residues. The CDR3 spells CASSPRGGGAFF. As DNA, the CDR3 is TGTGCCAGCAGCCCACGGGGCGGGGGAGCTTTCTTT.

The V call is TRBV5-1, the J call TRBJ2-1; TRBD2 agrees at 15 bases. Germline CDR1 reads SGHRS; CDR2 reads YFSETQ. The CDR3 has 15 amino acids. The J segment lost 9 bases and the V segment lost 4 bases, leaving 5 bases of the junction unmatched. This chain's CDR3 is CASSPGTSGGLEQFF. The CDR3, as DNA: TGCGCCAGCAGCCCCGGGACTAGCGGGGGGCTTGAGCAGTTCTTC. Full variable domain (missing parts from reference TRBV5-1 and TRBJ2-1): KAGVTQTPRYLIKTRGQQVTLSCSPISGHRSVSWYQQTPGQGLQFLFEYFSETQRNKGNFPGRFSGRQFSNSRSEMNVSTLELGDSALYLCASSPGTSGGLEQFFGPGTRLTVL.

This clone was recorded a few times. The chain links TRBV7-3 to TRBJ1-1; D unresolved. Looked up from germline, CDR1 is SGHTA and CDR2 is FQGTGA. The V end was cut by 3 bases, the J end by 6 bases, with 14 bases between. The CDR3 has 14 amino acids. As DNA, the CDR3 is TGTGCCAGCAGCTTGGGTCGGGGAGTTCCTGAAGCTTTCTTT. Translating it yields CASSLGRGVPEAFF.

Note on this clone: Distinct nucleotide sequences in the sample also encode this CDR3. This chain connects TRBV18 to TRBJ1-1, with 7 bases identical to TRBD1. Germline CDR1 reads KGHSH; CDR2 reads LQKENI. The CDR3 is made up of 14 amino acids. With V trimmed by 1 base and J by 4 bases, 3 bases remained unmatched. CDR3 residues: CASSPQGAGTEAFF. The CDR3 DNA reads TGTGCCAGCTCACCACAGGGGGCCGGCACTGAAGCTTTCTTT. The complete variable domain, with remaining parts taken from reference TRBV18 and TRBJ1-1, reads NAGVMQNPRHLVRRRGQEARLRCSPMKGHSHVYWYRQLPEEGLKFMVYLQKENIIDESGMPKERFSAEFPKEGPSILRIQQVVRGDSAAYFCASSPQGAGTEAFFGQGTRLTVV.

This clone was seen only a few times. V gene TRBV5-1 combines with J gene TRBJ2-7, with TRBD1 identical over 8 bases. The ends lost 3 bases at V and 5 bases at J; junction bases unmatched: 7. Looked up from germline, CDR1 is SGHRS and CDR2 is YFSETQ. CDR3 length: 14 residues. The CDR3 region is CASSSQGAGDEQYF. CDR3 DNA sequence: TGCGCCAGCAGCTCCCAGGGGGCAGGAGACGAGCAGTACTTC. Complete variable domain (other parts from reference TRBV5-1 and TRBJ2-7): KAGVTQTPRYLIKTRGQQVTLSCSPISGHRSVSWYQQTPGQGLQFLFEYFSETQRNKGNFPGRFSGRQFSNSRSEMNVSTLELGDSALYLCASSSQGAGDEQYFGPGTRLTVT.

This sequence joins TRBV7-8 and TRBJ1-6; no clear D gene. Trimming removed 3 bases from V and 7 bases from J, with 10 bases in between. CDR3 length equals 14 residues. Germline CDR1 reads SGHVS; CDR2 reads FQNEAQ. The chain's CDR3 is CASSLGNPNSPLHF. As DNA, the CDR3 is TGTGCCAGCAGCTTGGGGAATCCCAATTCACCCCTCCACTTT.